This entry concerns a single T cell receptor (beta chain). Sequencing used immunoSEQ multiplex PCR; TCRdb keeps in-frame clones, though not all of them. The sample includes approximately 70,000 clones, over 75% of them seen just once. The record originates from a study of control samples from healthy donors and cancer patients. This clonotype was obtained from a woman aged 45 to 65 with head and neck cancer. Sequencing was carried out using PBMCs.

This CDR3 is CASSQEGHSYEQYF. The CDR3 DNA follows: TGTGCCAGCAGCCAAGAGGGACATTCCTACGAGCAGTACTTC. V and J are TRBV4-2 and TRBJ2-7, with a possible D match to TRBD1 (6 bases). The CDR3 covers 14 residues. V lost 0 bases, J lost 1 base, and 7 bases lay in between. Germline CDR1 is LGHNA and CDR2 is YNFKEQ.